The clone carrying this T cell receptor beta chain occurred once. This sample is drawn from a study of control samples from healthy donors and cancer patients. This CDR3 has 12 amino acids. Trimming left V 2 bases short and J 4 bases short, with 5 bases between. Assay used: immunoSEQ multiplex PCR; TCRdb lists only in-frame clones, some missing. The sample includes over 120,000 clones, around 94% seen only once; the top ten take 13% to 15%. The J gene is TRBJ1-2, the V gene TRBV12-3 or TRBV12-4; D is unresolved. The origin of this receptor is a man in his 60s with colorectal cancer. The sequencing sample was made of PBMCs. The CDR3 loop is CASSLLLYGYTF. The CDR3 region has the DNA TGTGCCAGCAGTTTACTGCTCTATGGCTACACCTTC.